The entry that follows covers one TCR beta chain sequence. The sample is drawn from a study of blood T cell repertoires in COVID-19. Overall study: Sites in the United States, Italy and Spain provided acute and convalescent COVID-19 samples. The cDNA or gDNA used as material had been derived from T cells, B-cell-depleted T cells, or PBMCs.

Trimming stripped 1 base from V and 2 bases from J, with 26 bases between. CDR3 length: 20 residues. The V gene's germline CDR1 is LNHNV and CDR2 YYDKDF (reference sequence). Study processing details: Amplification from reference gene primers served as the basis for estimated nucleated cell counts. Assay used: immunoSEQ multiplex PCR; TCRdb lists only in-frame clones, some missing. The V and J calls and clone size were taken over from that table, and D and trimming were inferred from the DNA. There are a few hundred thousand clones in the sample; under 90% occur only once, and roughly 3.1% lies in the top ten.

The V gene is TRBV15, the J gene TRBJ1-2; D is unresolved. This receptor was identified in a young woman with acute or convalescent COVID-19. The sample was peripheral blood. Here the CDR3 DNA reads TGTGCCACCAGCAGAGTATCGTCCGGTTGGGCCGAATCAACCAACTATGGCTACACCTTC. Translated: CATSRVSSGWAESTNYGYTF.